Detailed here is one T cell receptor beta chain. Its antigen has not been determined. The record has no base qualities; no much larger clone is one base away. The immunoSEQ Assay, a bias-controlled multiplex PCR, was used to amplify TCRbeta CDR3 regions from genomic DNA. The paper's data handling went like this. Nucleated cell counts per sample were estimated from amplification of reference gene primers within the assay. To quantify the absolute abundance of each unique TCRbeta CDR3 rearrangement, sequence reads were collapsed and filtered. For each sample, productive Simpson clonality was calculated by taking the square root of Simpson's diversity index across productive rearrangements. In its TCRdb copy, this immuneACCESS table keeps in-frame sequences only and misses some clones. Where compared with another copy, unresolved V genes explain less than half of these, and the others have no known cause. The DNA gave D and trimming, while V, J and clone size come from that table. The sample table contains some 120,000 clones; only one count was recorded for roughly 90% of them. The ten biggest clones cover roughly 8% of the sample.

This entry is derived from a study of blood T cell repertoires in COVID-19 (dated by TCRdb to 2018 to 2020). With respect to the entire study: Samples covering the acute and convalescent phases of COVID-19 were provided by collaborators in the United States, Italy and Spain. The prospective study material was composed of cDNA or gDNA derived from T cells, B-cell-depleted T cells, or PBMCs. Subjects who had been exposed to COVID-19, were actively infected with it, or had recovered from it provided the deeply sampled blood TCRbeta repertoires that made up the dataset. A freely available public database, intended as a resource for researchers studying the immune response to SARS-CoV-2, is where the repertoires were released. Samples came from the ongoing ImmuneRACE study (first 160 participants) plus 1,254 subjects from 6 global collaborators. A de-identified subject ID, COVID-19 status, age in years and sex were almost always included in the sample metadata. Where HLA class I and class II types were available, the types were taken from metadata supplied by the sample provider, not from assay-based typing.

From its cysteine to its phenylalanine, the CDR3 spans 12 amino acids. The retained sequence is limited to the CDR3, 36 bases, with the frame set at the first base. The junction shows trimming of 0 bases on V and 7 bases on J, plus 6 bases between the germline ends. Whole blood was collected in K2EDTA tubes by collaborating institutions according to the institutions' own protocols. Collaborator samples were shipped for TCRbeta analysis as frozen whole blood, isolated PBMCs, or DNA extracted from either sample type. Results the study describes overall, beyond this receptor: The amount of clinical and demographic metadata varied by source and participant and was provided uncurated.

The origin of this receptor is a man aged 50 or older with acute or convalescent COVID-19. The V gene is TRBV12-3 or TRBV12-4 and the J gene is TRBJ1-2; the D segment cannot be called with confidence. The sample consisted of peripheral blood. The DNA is TGTGCCAGCAGTTTAGCCCCGGGTGGCTACACCTTC. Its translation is CASSLAPGGYTF.